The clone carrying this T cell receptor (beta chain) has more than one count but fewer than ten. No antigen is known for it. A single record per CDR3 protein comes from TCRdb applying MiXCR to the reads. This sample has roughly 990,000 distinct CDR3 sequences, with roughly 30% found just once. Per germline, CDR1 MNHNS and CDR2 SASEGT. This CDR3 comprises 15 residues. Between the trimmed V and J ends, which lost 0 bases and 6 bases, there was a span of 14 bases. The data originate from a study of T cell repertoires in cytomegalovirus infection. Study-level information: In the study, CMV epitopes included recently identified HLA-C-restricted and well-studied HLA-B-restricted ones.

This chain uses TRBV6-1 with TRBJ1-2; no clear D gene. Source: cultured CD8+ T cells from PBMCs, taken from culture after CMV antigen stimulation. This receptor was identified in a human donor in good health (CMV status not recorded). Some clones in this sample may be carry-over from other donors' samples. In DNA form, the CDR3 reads TGTGCCAGCAGTGAAGCGAAGAGGGCATTGGATGGCTACACCTTC. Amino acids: CASSEAKRALDGYTF.